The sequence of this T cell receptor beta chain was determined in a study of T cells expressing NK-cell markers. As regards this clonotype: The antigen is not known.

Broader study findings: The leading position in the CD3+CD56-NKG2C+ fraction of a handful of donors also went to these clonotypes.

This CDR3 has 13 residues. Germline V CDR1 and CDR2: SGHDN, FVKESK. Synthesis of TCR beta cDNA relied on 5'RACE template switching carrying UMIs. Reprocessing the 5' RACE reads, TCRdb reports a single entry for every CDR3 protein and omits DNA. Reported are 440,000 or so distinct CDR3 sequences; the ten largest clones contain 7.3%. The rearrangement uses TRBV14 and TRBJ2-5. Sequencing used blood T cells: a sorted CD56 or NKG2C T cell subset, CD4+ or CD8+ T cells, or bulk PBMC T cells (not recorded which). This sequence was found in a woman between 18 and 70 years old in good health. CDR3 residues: CASSLKYQETQYF.